This passage covers 17 T cell receptor beta chains from one sample sequenced in a study of identical twins. TCRdb re-called the 5' RACE reads with MiXCR, one entry per CDR3 protein. Found here are around 670,000 distinct CDR3 sequences, approximately 6% of them singletons; the top ten hold about 1.8%. Sequenced sample: naive T cells sorted from blood. Source of these receptors: a man aged 18 to 35 in good health.

Turning to this clonotype: At one of its ends the junction is not consistent with the germline gene, which may arise from a read error. The CDR3: CASSLPLSWGGPF. Here the CDR3 DNA reads TGCGCCAGCAGCTTACCCCTATCTTGGGGAGGTCCTTTT. The V and J genes are TRBV5-1 and TRBJ1-1; D gene ambiguous. There are 13 residues in the CDR3. CDR1 is SGHRS, CDR2 YFSETQ, per germline.

This clonotype was seen repeatedly, ten times or more. This chain connects TRBV13 to TRBJ2-7; D ambiguous. Germline V gene sequence: CDR1 PRHDT, CDR2 FYEKMQ (reference sequence). The CDR3 consists of 12 residues. The germline V and J ends were trimmed by 0 bases and 5 bases, with 5 bases remaining between them. The DNA of the CDR3 is TGTGCCAGCAGCTTAGGGCCGAACGAGCAGTACTTC. Amino acid sequence: CASSLGPNEQYF. The entire variable domain, with the rest obtained from reference TRBV13 and TRBJ2-7, is as follows: AAGVIQSPRHLIKEKRETATLKCYPIPRHDTVYWYQQGPGQDPQFLISFYEKMQSDKGSIPDRFSAQQFSDYHSELNMSSLELGDSALYFCASSLGPNEQYFGPGTRLTVT.

This clonotype occurred many times. This chain connects TRBV6-1 to TRBJ2-7; 12 nucleotides line up with TRBD1. Germline V CDR1 and CDR2: MNHNS, SASEGT. The CDR3 sequence is 15 residues long. Trimming at V came to 10 bases and at J to 6 bases, leaving 13 bases not matched to a gene. CDR3 protein: CATQRGGTGGVEQYF. The CDR3 DNA is TGTGCCACCCAAAGGGGGGGGACAGGGGGCGTCGAGCAGTACTTC.

The table lists this clonotype with a few counts. Here the CDR3 DNA reads TGTGCCAGCAGCTTCGGTTCATTTGATCAGCCCCAGCATTTT. This sequence encodes CASSFGSFDQPQHF. V usage is TRBV11-2 and J usage is TRBJ1-5; unclear D gene. CDR3 length: 14 residues. CDR1 is SGHAT and CDR2 is FQNNGV in the germline V gene. V was shortened by 3 bases and J by 5 bases, with 11 bases between the two germline ends.

This clonotype appeared a few times. The chain combines TRBV7-2 with TRBJ2-1, with TRBD2 identical over 14 bases. Trimming removed 5 bases from V and 6 bases from J; junction bases left unmatched: 9. Germline V lookup: CDR1 SGHTA, CDR2 FQGNSA. The CDR3 is 17 amino acids. CDR3 region: CASSPRLAGGPSNEQFF. The CDR3 DNA reads TGTGCCAGCAGCCCTCGACTAGCGGGAGGGCCCAGCAATGAGCAGTTCTTC.

This clonotype came up many times. The chain carries TRBV15 and TRBJ2-1, with 8 bases aligning to TRBD2. Germline trimming cut 5 bases from V and 5 bases from J; bases unmatched to any gene: 8. The CDR3 sequence is 15 residues long. The germline gives CDR1 LNHNV, CDR2 YYDKDF (reference sequence). Here the CDR3 DNA reads TGTGCCACCAGCGGCGAGCGGGAGCTCAACAATGAGCAGTTCTTC. It specifies CATSGERELNNEQFF.

The J gene is TRBJ2-7, the V gene TRBV5-5; D call uncertain. Trimming took 2 bases from V and 2 from J, leaving 8 bases between them. Germline CDR1 is SGHKS and CDR2 is YYEKEE (reference sequence). The CDR3 contains 13 residues. CDR3 sequence reads: CASSFSAAYEQYF. DNA of the CDR3: TGTGCCAGCAGCTTTAGTGCGGCCTACGAGCAGTACTTC.

There are many counts of this clonotype. The CDR3 region is CSARVSGPPESTDTQYF. CDR3 nucleotide sequence: TGCAGTGCTAGAGTTAGCGGGCCGCCGGAGAGCACAGATACGCAGTATTTT. The chain has TRBV20-1 and TRBJ2-3; 7 bases are a match to TRBD2. V lost 1 base to trimming and J lost 0 bases; unmatched junction nucleotides: 10. From germline, CDR1 is DFQATT and CDR2 SNEGSKA (reference sequence). CDR3 length: 17 residues.

This clonotype was recorded a few times. This chain connects TRBV7-9 to TRBJ1-1; D is unresolved. The germline gives CDR1 SEHNR, CDR2 FQNEAQ (reference sequence). Trimming took off 7 bases at V and 6 bases at J, with 9 bases between the two ends. The CDR3 is 11 residues long. The CDR3 is CASTHSAEAFF. As DNA, the CDR3 is TGTGCCAGCACCCATAGCGCTGAAGCTTTCTTT. The whole variable domain, filled in from reference TRBV7-9 and TRBJ1-1, reads DTGVSQNPRHKITKRGQNVTFRCDPISEHNRLYWYRQTLGQGPEFLTYFQNEAQLEKSRLLSDRFSAERPKGSFSTLEIQRTEQGDSAMYLCASTHSAEAFFGQGTRLTVV.

The DNA of the CDR3 is TGTGCCAGCTCACCGAACCCGGGACTAGCGGGAGTACGGCAGTACGTC. It is translated as CASSPNPGLAGVRQYV. The V gene is TRBV18, the J gene TRBJ2-7; TRBD2 aligns across 14 bases. This CDR3 region has 16 residues. CDR1 KGHSH and CDR2 LQKENI come from the germline V gene. J was trimmed by 9 bases and V by 3 bases; bases with no gene match: 10.

This chain connects TRBV6-4 to TRBJ2-7; no reliable D call. From germline, CDR1 is MRHNA and CDR2 SNTAGT. This CDR3 contains 13 residues. V gave up 2 bases and J gave up 4 bases, with 9 bases separating them. CDR3 in DNA: TGTGCCAGCAGTGACGGTGATGGTTACGAGCAGTACTTC. Its protein product is CASSDGDGYEQYF.

This clonotype occurred many times. The chain couples TRBV5-1 to TRBJ1-1; weak D call: TRBD1 (6 bases). V was pared by 4 bases and J by 5 bases, with 15 bases between. CDR1 SGHRS and CDR2 YFSETQ come from the germline V gene. This CDR3 comprises 14 residues. The CDR3 protein is CASSTTTGWTEAFF. The DNA of the CDR3 is TGCGCCAGCAGCACAACGACAGGCTGGACTGAAGCTTTCTTT.

The chain links TRBV6-2 or TRBV6-3 to TRBJ2-7; perhaps TRBD1 as D (6 bases). Per the germline V gene, CDR1 is MNHEY and CDR2 is SVGEGT. V was cut by 6 bases and J by 0 bases, with 12 bases left in between. The CDR3 covers 14 residues. The CDR3 DNA reads as TGTGCCAGCAGCCGCAGACAGGACTCCTACGAGCAGTACTTC. Translation: CASSRRQDSYEQYF.

As DNA, the CDR3 is TGCGCCAGCAGCCCCACGGGAGTGGGAAGAGGCACAGATACGCAGTATTTT. Translation: CASSPTGVGRGTDTQYF. J is TRBJ2-3 and V is TRBV5-1; D possibly corresponds to TRBD2 (6 bases). Germline assignment: CDR1 SGHRS and CDR2 YFSETQ. This CDR3 contains 17 residues. Trimming shortened V by 4 bases and J by 1 base, and 19 bases separated the two germline ends.

This clonotype has a handful of counts. This may arise from a read error, as a much more abundant clone is one base away. Without the conserved terminal phenylalanine or tryptophan, this CDR3 likely stems from a read error. The J gene is TRBJ1-1, the V gene TRBV24-1; weak D call: TRBD1 (5 bases). Trimming shortened V by 5 bases and J by 7 bases, and 10 bases separated the two germline ends. The CDR3 consists of 12 residues. The V gene's germline CDR1 is KGHDR and CDR2 SFDVKD. DNA of the CDR3: TGTGCCACCAGTGCCCAGGGCCTTGAAGCTTTCTCT. Protein product: CATSAQGLEAFS.

In its sample, this clonotype was seen many times. The gene calls are TRBV6-5 and TRBJ1-4; D unresolved. Germline CDR1 reads MNHEY; CDR2 reads SVGAGI. The CDR3 covers 13 residues. Trimming stripped 4 bases from V and 8 bases from J, with 11 bases between. CDR3 residues: CASSSVLGEKLFF. The CDR3 DNA follows: TGTGCCAGCAGTTCGGTATTAGGAGAAAAACTGTTTTTT.

At least ten counts were recorded for this clonotype. V usage is TRBV24-1 and J usage is TRBJ2-1; 10 nucleotides align to TRBD2. This CDR3 has 14 residues. Losses at the gene ends were 9 bases for V and 8 bases for J; bases not matched to a gene: 9. Germline V gene sequence: CDR1 KGHDR, CDR2 SFDVKD. Here the CDR3 reads CATETSGTGDEQFF. For the CDR3, the DNA is TGTGCCACCGAAACTAGCGGGACTGGGGATGAGCAGTTCTTC.